This TCR beta chain was retrieved from a study of shared clonotypes between healthy human individuals. Study conclusions and caveats: Relative to clonotypes present in all four donors, those not shared had lower generation probabilities. Clonotype sharing among donors likely depends on sequencing depth.

A remark on this clone: Antigen unknown.

Investigators spread the genomic DNA of each subset evenly over several immunoSEQ plates. Method: immunoSEQ multiplex PCR; TCRdb's copy keeps in-frame clones and lacks some. The sample comprises roughly 2.5 million clones, around nine tenths of which are singletons, and roughly 0.14% rests with the top ten. V was trimmed by 1 base and J by 3 bases, leaving 9 bases between them. The CDR3 runs to 13 residues. The germline gives CDR1 GTSNPN, CDR2 SVGIG (reference sequence). Adult donors, all healthy and HIV-negative, had no recent acute infections or vaccinations. The sequenced material came from naive CD4+ T cells sorted from blood. Indicated subset: CD45RA+ positively selected. The rearrangement uses TRBV30 and TRBJ1-1, with D uncertain. The sequence came from a young man in good health. CDR3 region: CAWSGATDTEAFF. The CDR3 nucleotides are TGTGCCTGGAGTGGTGCAACGGACACTGAAGCTTTCTTT.